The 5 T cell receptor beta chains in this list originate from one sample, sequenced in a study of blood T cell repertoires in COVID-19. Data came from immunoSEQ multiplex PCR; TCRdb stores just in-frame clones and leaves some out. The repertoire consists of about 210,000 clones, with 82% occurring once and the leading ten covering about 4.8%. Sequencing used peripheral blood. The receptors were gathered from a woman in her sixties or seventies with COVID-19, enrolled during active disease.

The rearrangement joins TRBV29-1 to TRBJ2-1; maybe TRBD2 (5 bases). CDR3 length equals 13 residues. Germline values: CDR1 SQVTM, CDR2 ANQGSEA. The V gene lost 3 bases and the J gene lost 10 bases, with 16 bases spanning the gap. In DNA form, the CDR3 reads TGCAGCGTTGAGGGTCTAGCCCGGAGCGAGCAGTTCTTC. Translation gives CSVEGLARSEQFF.

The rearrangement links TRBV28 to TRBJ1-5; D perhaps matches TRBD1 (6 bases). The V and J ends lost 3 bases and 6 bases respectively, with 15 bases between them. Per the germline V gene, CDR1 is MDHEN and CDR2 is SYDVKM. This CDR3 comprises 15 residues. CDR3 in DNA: TGTGCCAGCAGTTTGAAGTGGGGGCGCACTCAGCCCCAGCATTTT. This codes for CASSLKWGRTQPQHF.

The DNA for the CDR3 is TGTGCCAGCTCACCACAGACAGGTCTCGAAAAACTGTTTTTT. Residues: CASSPQTGLEKLFF. V and J are TRBV18 and TRBJ1-4, with D possibly being TRBD1 (6 bases). Germline V gene data show CDR1 as KGHSH and CDR2 as LQKENI. The CDR3 sequence is 14 residues long. V shed 1 base and J shed 8 bases, with 11 bases lying between them.

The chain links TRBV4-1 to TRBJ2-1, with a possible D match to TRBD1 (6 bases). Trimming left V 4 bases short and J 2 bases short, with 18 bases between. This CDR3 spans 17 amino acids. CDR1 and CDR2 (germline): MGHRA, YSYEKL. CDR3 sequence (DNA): TGCGCCAGCAGCCCATACCTAGTGGGGGCAACCTACAATGAGCAGTTCTTC. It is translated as CASSPYLVGATYNEQFF.

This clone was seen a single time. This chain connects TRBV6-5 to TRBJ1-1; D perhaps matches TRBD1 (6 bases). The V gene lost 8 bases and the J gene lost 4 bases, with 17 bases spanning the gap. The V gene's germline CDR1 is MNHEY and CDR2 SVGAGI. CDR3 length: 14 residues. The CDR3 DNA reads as TGTGCCAGCTTTCGGGGGGCGGGGAGCACTGAAGCTTTCTTT. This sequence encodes CASFRGAGSTEAFF.